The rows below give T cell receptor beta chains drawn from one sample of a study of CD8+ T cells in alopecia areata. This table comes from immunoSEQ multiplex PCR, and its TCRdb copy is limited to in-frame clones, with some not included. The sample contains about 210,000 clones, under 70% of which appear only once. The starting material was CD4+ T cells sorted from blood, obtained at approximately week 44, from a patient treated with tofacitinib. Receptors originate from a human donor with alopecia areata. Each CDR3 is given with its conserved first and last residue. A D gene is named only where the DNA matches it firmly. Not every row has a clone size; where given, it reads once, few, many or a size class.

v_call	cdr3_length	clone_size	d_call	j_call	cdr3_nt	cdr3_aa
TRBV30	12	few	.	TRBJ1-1	TGTGCCTTGGAGGGGATGAACACTGAAGCTTTCTTT	CALEGMNTEAFF
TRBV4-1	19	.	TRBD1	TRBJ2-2	TGCGCCAGCAGCTTACGGTGGGGACAGGGAAGGATGAACACCGGGGAGCTGTTTTTT	CASSLRWGQGRMNTGELFF
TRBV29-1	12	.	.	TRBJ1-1	TGCAGCGTTGAAGGCCTGTACACTGAAGCTTTCTTT	CSVEGLYTEAFF
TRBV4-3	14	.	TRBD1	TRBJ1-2	TGCGCCAGCAGCCAGACGGACAGGGAGGGGGGCTACACCTTC	CASSQTDREGGYTF
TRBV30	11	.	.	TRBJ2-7	TGTGCCTGGACCACCGGTCTCGAGCAGTACTTC	CAWTTGLEQYF
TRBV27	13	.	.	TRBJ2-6	TGTGCCAGCAGTAAGTCTGGGGCCAACGTCCTGACTTTC	CASSKSGANVLTF
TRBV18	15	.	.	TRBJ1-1	TGTGCCAGCTCACCGATGGGGGGGGTGAACACTGAAGCTTTCTTT	CASSPMGGVNTEAFF
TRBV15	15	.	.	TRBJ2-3	TGTGCCACCAGCACCAGGGCGCAAAGCACAGATACGCAGTATTTT	CATSTRAQSTDTQYF
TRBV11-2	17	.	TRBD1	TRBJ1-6	TGTGCCAGCAGCTTACCCCGGCGTGGGGACAGGGTGTCACCCCTCCACTTT	CASSLPRRGDRVSPLHF
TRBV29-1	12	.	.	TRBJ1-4	TGCAGCGTTGTAAGTGTGGATGAAAAACTGTTTTTT	CSVVSVDEKLFF
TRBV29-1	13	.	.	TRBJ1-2	TGCAGCGCGCGCGACGGGCCCGATTATGGCTACACCTTC	CSARDGPDYGYTF
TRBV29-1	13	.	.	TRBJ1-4	TGCAGCGGGTACATAAACGGCGATGAAAAACTGTTTTTT	CSGYINGDEKLFF
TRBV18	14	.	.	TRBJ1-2	TGTGCCAGCTCACCAGTTGCTGGGAGCGATGGCTACACCTTC	CASSPVAGSDGYTF
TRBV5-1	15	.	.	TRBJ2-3	TGCGCCAGCAGCTTGGCCGCGACAGACACAGATACGCAGTATTTT	CASSLAATDTDTQYF
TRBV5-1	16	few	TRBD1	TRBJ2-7	TGCGCCAGCAGCTTGGCATGGGACAGGGACTCCTACGAGCAGTACTTC	CASSLAWDRDSYEQYF
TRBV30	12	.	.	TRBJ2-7	TGTGCCTGGAGTCCGAGACGATCCGAGCAGTACTTC	CAWSPRRSEQYF
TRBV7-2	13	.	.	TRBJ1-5	TGTGCCAGCAGCTTAGCCGGGTCTCAGCCCCAGCATTTT	CASSLAGSQPQHF
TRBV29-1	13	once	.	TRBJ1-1	TGCAGCGTTGGAGGGGTTCTGAACACTGAAGCTTTCTTT	CSVGGVLNTEAFF
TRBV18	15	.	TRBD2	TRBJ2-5	TGTGCCAGCTCACTGCGGACTAGCGGAGGAGAGACCCAGTACTTC	CASSLRTSGGETQYF
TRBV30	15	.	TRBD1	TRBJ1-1	TGTGCCTGGGTAAGGGGGCCGCCTGAGAACACTGAAGCTTTCTTT	CAWVRGPPENTEAFF
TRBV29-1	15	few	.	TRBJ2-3	TGCAGCGTTGTTCTCCCCTCCCTTAGCACAGATACGCAGTATTTT	CSVVLPSLSTDTQYF
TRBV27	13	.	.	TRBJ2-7	TGTGCCAGCAGTTTACCCGGACGAGGAGAGCAGTACTTC	CASSLPGRGEQYF
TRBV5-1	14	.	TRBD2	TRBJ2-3	TGCGCCAGCCGACTAGCGGGGGAGGCAGATACGCAGTATTTT	CASRLAGEADTQYF
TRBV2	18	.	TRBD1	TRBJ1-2	TGTGCCAGCAGCGCCGCTACCCGAAGGACAGGGGGGGACTATGGCTACACCTTC	CASSAATRRTGGDYGYTF
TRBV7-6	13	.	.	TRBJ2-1	TGTGCCAGCAGCTTCGGAACGATCAATGAGCAGTTCTTC	CASSFGTINEQFF
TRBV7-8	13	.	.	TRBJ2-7	TGTGCCAGCAGCGATTTCGGGACCGTCACGCGGTACTTC	CASSDFGTVTRYF
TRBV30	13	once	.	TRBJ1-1	TGTGCCTGGAGTGTCTTAGGCAGGACTGAAGCTTTCTTT	CAWSVLGRTEAFF
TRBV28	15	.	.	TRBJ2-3	TGTGCCAGCAGTTTTACGGCGGGATTCACAGATACGCAGTATTTT	CASSFTAGFTDTQYF
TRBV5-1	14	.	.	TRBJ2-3	TGCGCCAGCAGCTTGCGGCCCCTCACAGATACGCAGTATTTT	CASSLRPLTDTQYF
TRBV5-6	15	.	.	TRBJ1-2	TGTGCCAGCAGCTTGATCCGTGACGGGCTCTATGGCTACACCTTC	CASSLIRDGLYGYTF
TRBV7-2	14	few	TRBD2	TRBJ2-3	TGTGCCAGCAGCTTAACTAGCGGGGGGGGTACGCAGTATTTT	CASSLTSGGGTQYF
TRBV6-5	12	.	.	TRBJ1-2	TGTGCCAGCGGGTCGTCCTCGGGTGGCTACACCTTC	CASGSSSGGYTF
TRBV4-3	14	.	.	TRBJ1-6	TGCGCCAGCAGCCAAGAAGCAGGGAATTCACCCCTCCACTTT	CASSQEAGNSPLHF
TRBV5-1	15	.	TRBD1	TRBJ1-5	TGCGCCAGCAGCTTGGGACAGGGGGCTTGGCAGCCCCAGCATTTT	CASSLGQGAWQPQHF